This T cell receptor (beta chain) comes out of a study of T cell responses to AZD1222 COVID-19 vaccine. As for the study in general: Second doses that came at about 4 or about 12 weeks were put together.

Assay: immunoSEQ multiplex PCR; the TCRdb copy retains only in-frame clones and omits some. Of approximately 100,000 clones listed, about 86% are singletons. For this clone: No antigen is known for it.

Study-wide results and caveats: Nearly half of the spike-specific TCRs reportedly recognize variant regions that carry no mutations.

The CDR3 is 12 amino acids. Deletions cut 1 base from V and 6 bases from J, with 7 bases between. CDR1 is GTSNPN, CDR2 SVGIG, per germline (reference sequence). The material sequenced was peripheral blood, taken on day 0 of AZD1222 vaccination. The clonotype originates from an adult in good health. The chain employs TRBV30 and TRBJ2-1; D is unresolved. CDR3 sequence: CAWSDYSNEQFF. In nucleotides, the CDR3 is TGTGCCTGGAGTGACTACTCCAATGAGCAGTTCTTC. The full variable domain, its missing parts supplied by reference TRBV30 and TRBJ2-1, is SQTIHQWPATLVQPVGSPLSLECTVEGTSNPNLYWYRQAAGRGLQLLFYSVGIGQISSEVPQNLSASRPQDRQFILSSKKLLLSDSGFYLCAWSDYSNEQFFGPGTRLTVL.